What follows are 27 T cell receptor beta chains derived from one specimen sequenced in a study of blood T cells in healthy people across ages (dated by TCRdb to between 2015 and 2017). The library was built by means of 5' RACE. The sequencing machine was an Illumina HiSeq 2500. A second PCR of roughly 6 to 11 cycles was run with a J-beta primer mix and a sample-barcoded 5' primer. TCRdb reprocessed the public reads (quality trimming at Q25 with fastp, clone calling with MiXCR) and kept in-frame beta chains. Each entry merges the rows of one CDR3 protein and shows their most common DNA and genes. The sample yields approximately 800,000 distinct CDR3 sequences; 56% were counted once. Of the sample, roughly 24% falls within the top ten clones. Material for sequencing was blood. Every receptor here comes from a man aged 40-50 years in good health.

About this clonotype itself: One end of the junction fails to match germline, which may point to a read error. The V gene is TRBV30, the J gene TRBJ1-2; the match to TRBD1 covers 8 bases. In germline, CDR1 is GTSNPN, CDR2 SVGIG (reference sequence). The CDR3 has 12 residues. This chain's CDR3 is CAWSGTGLGHTF. Here the CDR3 DNA reads TGTGCCTGGAGTGGGACAGGGCTTGGCCACACCTTC.

The genes are TRBV2 and TRBJ2-3; no reliable D call. This CDR3 comprises 13 residues. CDR1 and CDR2 (germline): SNHLY, FYNNEI. V shed 4 bases and J shed 2 bases, with 7 bases lying between them. DNA of the CDR3: TGTGCCAGCAGTGGGTTCCTCACAGATACGCAGTATTTT. It yields the protein CASSGFLTDTQYF.

The CDR3 DNA sequence: TGTGCCAGCAGTTACTCGGTCGCCGGCACAGATACGCAGTATTTT. Protein sequence: CASSYSVAGTDTQYF. The chain couples TRBV6-5 to TRBJ2-3; unclear D gene. Germline CDR1 and CDR2: MNHEY and SVGAGI. V gave up 0 bases and J gave up 1 base, with 8 bases separating them. There are 15 residues in the CDR3.

The CDR3 is CASRPISGTTGELFF. As DNA, the CDR3 is TGTGCCAGCCGACCGATTAGCGGGACGACCGGGGAGCTGTTTTTT. V is TRBV11-3 and J is TRBJ2-2; TRBD2 matches at 8 bases. CDR1 is SGHNT and CDR2 is YENEEA in the germline V gene. This CDR3 is built from 15 residues. V lost 8 bases to trimming and J lost 5 bases; unmatched junction nucleotides: 10.

This clonotype was detected only a few times. The V and J genes are TRBV25-1 and TRBJ2-1, with 7 bases matching TRBD2. CDR1 and CDR2 from the germline V gene are MGHDK and SYGVNS. The J segment lost 5 bases and the V segment lost 2 bases, leaving 12 bases of the junction unmatched. The CDR3 contains 17 residues. The CDR3 protein is CASSEPPIAGTNNEQFF. DNA for the CDR3: TGTGCCAGCAGTGAACCTCCCATCGCCGGGACTAACAATGAGCAGTTCTTC.

The rearrangement joins TRBV6-5 to TRBJ2-2, with D possibly TRBD2 on 6 matching bases. This CDR3 comprises 15 residues. CDR1 is MNHEY and CDR2 is SVGAGI in the germline V gene. The V end lost 6 bases, the J end lost 5 bases, and 16 bases lay between the germline ends. CDR3 amino acids: CASRAGRTVTGELFF. For the CDR3, the DNA is TGTGCCAGCAGGGCGGGGAGAACGGTTACCGGGGAGCTGTTTTTT.

The chain uses TRBV3-1 and TRBJ2-1; 7 bases are shared with TRBD1. Looked up from germline, CDR1 is LGHDT and CDR2 is YNNKEL (reference sequence). The CDR3 is made up of 11 amino acids. Unmatched junction bases numbered 2, after V lost 7 bases and J lost 8 bases. In DNA, the CDR3 is TGTGCCAGCACCAGGGGGTATGAGCAGTTCTTC. Amino acid sequence: CASTRGYEQFF.

There are a few counts of this clonotype. The chain joins TRBV28 to TRBJ2-7; TRBD1 matches at 7 bases. CDR1 and CDR2 (germline): MDHEN, SYDVKM. V lost 2 bases to trimming and J lost 2 bases; unmatched junction nucleotides: 6. This CDR3 is 15 amino acids long. The CDR3 bases are TGTGCCAGCAGTTTAATACCAGGGGGAGCCTACGAGCAGTACTTC. It translates to CASSLIPGGAYEQYF. Variable domain in full (rest from reference TRBV28 and TRBJ2-7): DVKVTQSSRYLVKRTGEKVFLECVQDMDHENMFWYRQDPGLGLRLIYFSYDVKMKEKGDIPEGYSVSREKKERFSLILESASTNQTSMYLCASSLIPGGAYEQYFGPGTRLTVT.

This chain joins TRBV12-3 or TRBV12-4 and TRBJ1-2, with 11 bases fitting TRBD1. The CDR3 totals 13 residues. V was clipped by 10 bases and J by 3 bases; unmatched bases: 4. CDR3 coding DNA: TGTGCCACCGGACAGGGGGCATACTATGGCTACACCTTC. Translating gives CATGQGAYYGYTF.

This clonotype was observed a handful of times. The chain has TRBV11-2 and TRBJ2-1; D gene unclear. Germline V lookup: CDR1 SGHAT, CDR2 FQNNGV. The V and J ends lost 2 bases and 8 bases respectively, with 16 bases between them. This CDR3 contains 15 residues. The CDR3 protein is CASSLPGSELDEQFF. CDR3 DNA: TGTGCCAGCAGCTTACCGGGTTCGGAGCTGGATGAGCAGTTCTTC.

V gene TRBV29-1 combines with J gene TRBJ2-5; TRBD2 matches at 8 bases. This CDR3 has 15 residues. Germline values: CDR1 SQVTM, CDR2 ANQGSEA. Losses at the gene ends were 4 bases for V and 1 base for J; bases not matched to a gene: 8. The CDR3 DNA follows: TGCAGCGTTGGACGGGGGGGGGCAGTCCAAGAGACCCAGTACTTC. Translated: CSVGRGGAVQETQYF.

This chain joins TRBV6-2 or TRBV6-3 and TRBJ2-5; no definite D call. The CDR3 has 14 residues. V lost 6 bases and J lost 5, with 16 bases in between. From germline, CDR1 is MNHEY and CDR2 SVGEGT. The CDR3 bases are TGTGCCAGCAGAATAACCCGAGCGACGGAGACCCAGTACTTC. This gives the protein CASRITRATETQYF.

This rearrangement joins TRBV6-5 to TRBJ1-1, with D tentatively TRBD1 (5 bases). Trimming cost V 0 bases and J 7 bases, with 12 bases left between them. CDR3 size: 14 residues. The germline CDR1 and CDR2 sequences are MNHEY and SVGAGI. CDR3 DNA: TGTGCCAGCAGTTACTCTCAGGGAGCCCGTGAAGCTTTCTTT. Its translation is CASSYSQGAREAFF.

This rearrangement joins TRBV28 to TRBJ1-5; D call uncertain. Looked up from germline, CDR1 is MDHEN and CDR2 is SYDVKM. Trimming left V 5 bases short and J 5 bases short, with 10 bases between. The CDR3 contains 13 residues. The DNA of the CDR3 is TGTGCCAGCAGTGGAGGGAGGGATCAGCCCCAGCATTTT. Protein sequence: CASSGGRDQPQHF.

This chain connects TRBV7-2 to TRBJ2-5; tentatively, D is TRBD2 (6 bases). V was shortened by 5 bases and J by 11 bases, with 30 bases between the two germline ends. The germline gives CDR1 SGHTA, CDR2 FQGNSA. This CDR3 has 17 amino acids. The CDR3 region has the DNA TGTGCCAGCAGCACTAGGCCAAGAGGCGCGGGATACAATGAGCAGTACTTC. Protein product: CASSTRPRGAGYNEQYF.

This clonotype has just one count. CDR3 sequence reads: CASSQPSGGNQETQYF. The CDR3 bases are TGTGCCAGCAGCCAACCTAGCGGGGGAAACCAAGAGACCCAGTACTTC. The J gene is TRBJ2-5, the V gene TRBV4-2; 10 positions agree with TRBD2. Germline-derived CDR1 and CDR2 are LGHNA and YNFKEQ. The CDR3 has 16 amino acids. V dropped 2 bases and J dropped 0; count of bases not matched to a gene: 3.

The chain uses TRBV29-1 and TRBJ2-7, with TRBD2 matching 7 bases. V dropped 4 bases and J dropped 4; count of bases not matched to a gene: 7. CDR1 and CDR2 (germline): SQVTM, ANQGSEA. The CDR3 has 13 amino acids. This CDR3 reads CSVGRGVGYEQYF. In DNA form, the CDR3 reads TGCAGCGTTGGACGGGGGGTAGGGTACGAGCAGTACTTC.

J is TRBJ2-7 and V is TRBV7-9; TRBD2 is a possible D gene (5 bases). Germline V gene data show CDR1 as SEHNR and CDR2 as FQNEAQ (reference sequence). V was pared by 5 bases and J by 7 bases, with 15 bases between. The CDR3 sequence is 13 residues long. CDR3 sequence (DNA): TGTGCCAGCAGCCATAGCGAGTCGGGGGAGCAGTACTTC. Translation: CASSHSESGEQYF.

The chain combines TRBV4-2 with TRBJ2-1, with 9 bases lining up with TRBD2. Trimming at V came to 4 bases and at J to 8 bases, leaving 6 bases not matched to a gene. The CDR3 covers 14 residues. CDR1 is LGHNA, CDR2 YNFKEQ, per germline. The CDR3 region is CASSPRTSEDEQFF. Here the CDR3 DNA reads TGTGCCAGCAGCCCCCGGACTAGCGAGGATGAGCAGTTCTTC.

This rearrangement joins TRBV9 to TRBJ1-2; a weak D match, TRBD1 (5 bases). V lost 2 bases to trimming and J lost 4 bases, with 21 bases between them. CDR3 length: 17 amino acids. Germline V gives CDR1 SGDLS, CDR2 YYNGEE. The CDR3 nucleotides read TGTGCCAGCAGCGTTACCCCACAGGCTTCGGGGGGCTATGGCTACACCTTC. It codes for CASSVTPQASGGYGYTF.

The V call is TRBV20-1, the J call TRBJ2-6, with D tentatively TRBD1 or TRBD2 (6 bases each). V lost 5 bases, J lost 4 bases, and 12 bases lay in between. The CDR3 runs 14 residues. Germline-derived CDR1 and CDR2 are DFQATT and SNEGSKA (reference sequence). This chain's CDR3 is CSADGGHGANVLTF. The DNA of the CDR3 is TGCAGTGCTGATGGGGGGCACGGGGCCAACGTCCTGACTTTC.

V and J are TRBV20-1 and TRBJ1-1; D not certain. Germline lookup yields CDR1 DFQATT and CDR2 SNEGSKA (reference sequence). There are 14 residues in the CDR3. This CDR3 reads CNRDPSCIGTEAFF. CDR3 nucleotides: TGCAATCGGGATCCCTCTTGTATAGGCACTGAAGCTTTCTTT.

The rearrangement uses TRBV20-1 and TRBJ2-1; TRBD1 agrees at 8 bases. There are 15 residues in the CDR3. CDR1 is DFQATT, CDR2 SNEGSKA, per germline (reference sequence). J was trimmed by 2 bases and V by 6 bases; bases with no gene match: 9. The CDR3 here is CSARTQGATYNEQFF. The DNA for the CDR3 is TGCAGTGCCCGTACCCAGGGGGCCACCTACAATGAGCAGTTCTTC.

This clonotype was found a few times. This chain uses TRBV14 with TRBJ1-2; D is possibly TRBD1 (6 bases). The CDR3 runs 15 residues. CDR1 and CDR2 (germline): SGHDN, FVKESK. The ends were cut back, 0 bases at V and 9 bases at J, with 17 bases in the middle. For the CDR3, the DNA is TGTGCCAGCAGCCAAGACCCTCCAGGGGTGGCCCGCTACACCTTC. Encoded protein: CASSQDPPGVARYTF.

The chain links TRBV7-2 to TRBJ2-7, with 14 bases lining up with TRBD2. Looked up from germline, CDR1 is SGHTA and CDR2 is FQGNSA. CDR3 length: 15 residues. Losses at the gene ends were 5 bases for V and 6 bases for J; bases not matched to a gene: 6. CDR3 DNA: TGTGCCAGCAGCCCTAGGACTAGCGGGAGGAGCGAGCAGTACTTC. Residues: CASSPRTSGRSEQYF. Together with reference TRBV7-2 and TRBJ2-7, the CDR3 gives the full variable domain: GAGVSQSPSNKVTEKGKDVELRCDPISGHTALYWYRQSLGQGLEFLIYFQGNSAPDKSGLPSDRFSAERTGGSVSTLTIQRTQQEDSAVYLCASSPRTSGRSEQYFGPGTRLTVT.

This clonotype was counted only a few times. The chain couples TRBV7-2 to TRBJ2-5; no clear D. Germline V gives CDR1 SGHTA, CDR2 FQGNSA. This CDR3 has 14 amino acids. Trimming removed 5 bases at V and 2 bases at J, with 12 bases between. The CDR3 loop is CASSPRKVQETQYF. The CDR3 region has the DNA TGTGCCAGCAGCCCCCGGAAGGTTCAAGAGACCCAGTACTTC.

The chain combines TRBV5-6 with TRBJ2-5; weak D call: TRBD2 (6 bases). The CDR3 has 15 residues. Per the germline V gene, CDR1 is SGHDT and CDR2 is YYEEEE. Deletions cut 4 bases from V and 2 bases from J, with 15 bases between. In nucleotides, the CDR3 is TGTGCCAGCAGCCCCCCGCTGGGACTTCAAGAGACCCAGTACTTC. Translating it yields CASSPPLGLQETQYF.